Shown below are 30 T cell receptor beta chains from a single sample sequenced in a study of cytomegalovirus exposure and HLA in healthy donors. Both 60 Vbeta primers and 13 Jbeta primers went into the PCR. Sequencing used immunoSEQ multiplex PCR; TCRdb keeps in-frame clones, though not all of them. The table shows roughly 100,000 clones, with 79% occurring only once. The sample comprised PBMCs. The receptor set was obtained from a middle-aged woman in good health and CMV-seronegative.

This chain connects TRBV4-3 to TRBJ1-5; TRBD1 aligns across 7 bases. Germline V gene sequence: CDR1 LGHNA, CDR2 YSLEER. CDR3 length: 16 amino acids. Trimming took 0 bases from V and 2 from J; bases not matched to a gene: 4. In nucleotides, the CDR3 is TGCGCCAGCAGCCAAGATGTCACAGGGGGCAATCAGCCCCAGCATTTT. This codes for CASSQDVTGGNQPQHF.

In the case of this clone: The germline gene is not matched at one end of the junction; a read error may be the cause. The chain employs TRBV7-9 and TRBJ1-6; D gene uncertain. The CDR3 is made up of 13 amino acids. Germline loops: CDR1 SEHNR, CDR2 FQNEAQ (reference sequence). CDR3 amino acids: CSSSWSNDSPLHF. In DNA form, the CDR3 reads TGTTCCAGCAGTTGGAGCAATGATTCACCCCTCCACTTT.

J is TRBJ2-2 and V is TRBV7-9, with TRBD1 identical over 9 bases. V was pared by 5 bases and J by 10 bases, with 14 bases of the junction left unmatched. There are 16 residues in the CDR3. The germline CDR1 and CDR2 sequences are SEHNR and FQNEAQ (reference sequence). CDR3 residues: CASSHTPGTGFVELFF. The CDR3 DNA sequence: TGTGCCAGCAGCCACACCCCCGGGACAGGGTTTGTGGAGCTGTTTTTT.

This chain uses TRBV7-9 with TRBJ2-5, with 13 bases aligning to TRBD2. Germline V lookup: CDR1 SEHNR, CDR2 FQNEAQ (reference sequence). The CDR3 is 18 residues long. Trimming took 6 bases from V and 0 from J; bases not matched to a gene: 10. The CDR3 bases are TGTGCCAGCAGTCCCTCGGGACTAGCGGGACCGTACCAAGAGACCCAGTACTTC. Translating gives CASSPSGLAGPYQETQYF. Full variable domain (outside the CDR3, taken from reference TRBV7-9 and TRBJ2-5): DTGVSQNPRHKITKRGQNVTFRCDPISEHNRLYWYRQTLGQGPEFLTYFQNEAQLEKSRLLSDRFSAERPKGSFSTLEIQRTEQGDSAMYLCASSPSGLAGPYQETQYFGPGTRLLVL.

Only a few counts were recorded for this clone. V is TRBV7-2 and J is TRBJ1-1; 8 bases map to TRBD1. Germline V gene lookup returns CDR1 SGHTA and CDR2 FQGNSA. CDR3 length equals 16 residues. After removal of 1 base from V and 5 bases from J, the junction contained 9 bases not matched to a gene. CDR3 loop: CASSLVSGRGQTEAFF. CDR3 nucleotide sequence: TGTGCCAGCAGCTTAGTCTCGGGCAGGGGGCAAACTGAAGCTTTCTTT.

This clone was seen at least ten times. The chain recombines TRBV18 with TRBJ1-1, with D hard to call. CDR1 is KGHSH, CDR2 LQKENI, per germline. Trimming pared 3 bases from V and 0 bases from J, leaving 14 bases between. The CDR3 is made up of 16 amino acids. The CDR3 loop is CASSPEAAQLNTEAFF. CDR3 DNA sequence: TGTGCCAGCTCACCTGAGGCGGCCCAACTGAACACTGAAGCTTTCTTT.

This rearrangement joins TRBV27 to TRBJ2-7, with D unresolved. Looked up from germline, CDR1 is MNHEY and CDR2 is SMNVEV (reference sequence). V was cut by 3 bases and J by 3 bases, with 9 bases left in between. This CDR3 spans 13 amino acids. The CDR3 spells CASSFGFRYEQYF. CDR3 bases: TGTGCCAGCAGTTTCGGTTTCCGCTACGAGCAGTACTTC.

This chain connects TRBV7-2 to TRBJ2-7, with D possibly TRBD2 on 5 matching bases. CDR1 and CDR2 (germline): SGHTA, FQGNSA. Trimming removed 2 bases at V and 5 bases at J, with 19 bases between. CDR3 length: 16 residues. The CDR3 nucleotides read TGTGCCAGCAGCTTAAAAGGTAGCGCAAACCCTCACGAGCAGTACTTC. Residues: CASSLKGSANPHEQYF.

The chain couples TRBV19 to TRBJ2-1; 10 bases are shared with TRBD2. J gave up 5 bases and V 6 bases, and 4 bases lay outside the gene matches. Germline CDR1 and CDR2: LNHDA and SQIVND (reference sequence). This CDR3 spans 14 amino acids. The CDR3 coding sequence is TGTGCCAGTAGCCTAGGACTAGCGGACAATGAGCAGTTCTTC. Encoded protein: CASSLGLADNEQFF.

This clone was recorded once. The chain has TRBV4-3 and TRBJ2-1, with TRBD2 as a possible D gene (6 bases). Trimming took off 0 bases at V and 9 bases at J, with 9 bases between the two ends. The germline CDR1 and CDR2 sequences are LGHNA and YSLEER. The CDR3 spans 13 residues. In DNA form, the CDR3 reads TGCGCCAGCAGCCAAGAACCCGGGAGTGAGCAGTTCTTC. Translating gives CASSQEPGSEQFF.

The rearrangement joins TRBV6-6 to TRBJ1-4; 9 bases are shared with TRBD1. The CDR3 runs to 13 residues. J gave up 3 bases and V 10 bases, and 3 bases lay outside the gene matches. Germline V gene lookup returns CDR1 MNHNY and CDR2 SVGAGI (reference sequence). CDR3 amino acids: CATRDRANEKLFF. The CDR3 DNA reads TGTGCCACCCGGGACAGGGCTAATGAAAAACTGTTTTTT.

V and J are TRBV10-2 and TRBJ1-5; perhaps TRBD1 as D (5 bases). The length of the CDR3 is 14 residues. Germline assignment: CDR1 WSHSY and CDR2 SAAADI. V was cut by 0 bases and J by 7 bases, with 10 bases left in between. DNA for the CDR3: TGCGCCAGCAGTGAGTCAAGGGGAAGGCAGCCCCAGCATTTT. This translates into CASSESRGRQPQHF.

The V gene is TRBV19, the J gene TRBJ2-5, with D unresolved. The V end lost 1 base, the J end lost 5 bases, and 8 bases lay between the germline ends. The germline CDR1 and CDR2 sequences are LNHDA and SQIVND (reference sequence). The CDR3 loop spans 13 amino acids. CDR3 sequence reads: CASSIAASETQYF. The CDR3, as DNA: TGTGCCAGTAGTATAGCCGCGTCGGAGACCCAGTACTTC.

The rearrangement links TRBV27 to TRBJ2-3, with 10 bases identical to TRBD1. The CDR3 has 15 residues. With 5 bases clipped from V and 3 bases from J, the junction kept 5 bases outside the gene matches. CDR1 MNHEY and CDR2 SMNVEV come from the germline V gene (reference sequence). CDR3 DNA: TGTGCCAGCAGTAAAGGACAGGGGGGAACAGATACGCAGTATTTT. Protein: CASSKGQGGTDTQYF.

The V gene is TRBV7-2, the J gene TRBJ2-7, with D perhaps TRBD1 (6 bases). Per germline, CDR1 SGHTA and CDR2 FQGNSA. Trimming removed 3 bases at V and 6 bases at J, with 15 bases between. This CDR3 is built from 14 residues. The CDR3 DNA is TGTGCCAGCAGCTTCGGGCAGGGGTTCGGCGAGCAGTACTTC. Translated: CASSFGQGFGEQYF. Looking up the rest from reference TRBV7-2 and TRBJ2-7 gives the full variable domain: GAGVSQSPSNKVTEKGKDVELRCDPISGHTALYWYRQSLGQGLEFLIYFQGNSAPDKSGLPSDRFSAERTGGSVSTLTIQRTQQEDSAVYLCASSFGQGFGEQYFGPGTRLTVT.

The chain links TRBV30 to TRBJ1-1; no reliable D call. The V end lost 1 base, the J end lost 3 bases, and 12 bases lay between the germline ends. This CDR3 contains 14 residues. CDR1 GTSNPN and CDR2 SVGIG come from the germline V gene (reference sequence). In nucleotides, the CDR3 is TGTGCCTGGAGTGAAGGTCGGAGGGACACTGAAGCTTTCTTT. It codes for CAWSEGRRDTEAFF.

The table lists this clone with a count of one. The chain links TRBV7-8 to TRBJ2-1, with TRBD2 identical over 12 bases. The CDR3 length is 15 residues. V lost 5 bases, J lost 8 bases, and 7 bases stayed unmatched. In germline, CDR1 is SGHVS, CDR2 FQNEAQ. CDR3 nucleotide sequence: TGTGCCAGCAGCATAACTAGCGGGAGGAGGGATGAGCAGTTCTTC. It is translated as CASSITSGRRDEQFF. Based on the CDR3 plus reference TRBV7-8 and TRBJ2-1, the full variable domain is GAGVSQSPRYKVAKRGQDVALRCDPISGHVSLFWYQQALGQGPEFLTYFQNEAQLDKSGLPSDRFFAERPEGSVSTLKIQRTQQEDSAVYLCASSITSGRRDEQFFGPGTRLTVL.

The genes are TRBV11-2 and TRBJ2-6, with a possible D match to TRBD1 (6 bases). Trimming stripped 7 bases from V and 3 bases from J, with 22 bases between. Germline-derived CDR1 and CDR2 are SGHAT and FQNNGV. The CDR3 sequence is 18 residues long. The CDR3 protein is CASTVYGQGQGGANVLTF. DNA for the CDR3: TGTGCCAGCACCGTCTATGGGCAGGGGCAGGGTGGGGCCAACGTCCTGACTTTC.

This clone was observed a handful of times. This chain links TRBV4-3 with TRBJ2-2, with D maybe TRBD2 (5 bases). This CDR3 comprises 15 residues. The V gene's germline CDR1 is LGHNA and CDR2 YSLEER. The ends were cut back, 0 bases at V and 2 bases at J, with 7 bases in the middle. CDR3 nucleotide sequence: TGCGCCAGCAGCCAAGACCCGGGAAACACCGGGGAGCTGTTTTTT. Its protein product is CASSQDPGNTGELFF.

This clone was seen only a few times. The chain carries TRBV11-3 and TRBJ2-3, with D unresolved. Germline V gives CDR1 SGHNT, CDR2 YENEEA. The V end was cut by 1 base, the J end by 6 bases, with 5 bases between. The CDR3 covers 12 residues. The DNA for the CDR3 is TGTGCCAGCAGCTTAGGGGCGGATACGCAGTATTTT. Protein product: CASSLGADTQYF.

The chain carries TRBV18 and TRBJ2-1; TRBD1 matches 9 bases. The length of the CDR3 is 15 residues. Germline CDR1 reads KGHSH; CDR2 reads LQKENI. J gave up 6 bases and V 6 bases, and 9 bases lay outside the gene matches. CDR3 sequence (DNA): TGTGCCAGCTCTCACATGGGGGACAGGGTCAATGAGCAGTTCTTC. This translates into CASSHMGDRVNEQFF.

V is TRBV7-9 and J is TRBJ1-2; the D is unclear. CDR3 length: 14 residues. Trimming pared 1 base from V and 8 bases from J, leaving 14 bases between. Germline-derived CDR1 and CDR2 are SEHNR and FQNEAQ (reference sequence). CDR3 nucleotides: TGTGCCAGCAGCTTAGTGCAGACGGTGGGCGGCTACACCTTC. This encodes CASSLVQTVGGYTF. Supplemented by reference TRBV7-9 and TRBJ1-2, the full variable domain reads DTGVSQNPRHKITKRGQNVTFRCDPISEHNRLYWYRQTLGQGPEFLTYFQNEAQLEKSRLLSDRFSAERPKGSFSTLEIQRTEQGDSAMYLCASSLVQTVGGYTFGSGTRLTVV.

The chain is built from TRBV19 and TRBJ1-6; a weak D match, TRBD1 (5 bases). This CDR3 spans 18 amino acids. CDR1 is LNHDA and CDR2 is SQIVND in the germline V gene (reference sequence). V shed 3 bases and J shed 0 bases, with 15 bases lying between them. This CDR3 is CASSIRLTVSSYNSPLHF. CDR3 coding DNA: TGTGCCAGTAGTATCCGTTTGACAGTAAGCTCCTATAATTCACCCCTCCACTTT.

This sequence joins TRBV2 and TRBJ1-5; D gene unclear. V lost 4 bases, J lost 9 bases, and 7 bases lay in between. This CDR3 spans 11 amino acids. From germline, CDR1 is SNHLY and CDR2 FYNNEI. Here the CDR3 reads CASSVDRPQHF. CDR3 in DNA: TGTGCCAGCAGTGTAGATCGGCCCCAGCATTTT.

With respect to this clone: At one boundary the junction diverges from the germline segment, which might be a read error. J is TRBJ1-1 and V is TRBV7-9; TRBD1 is a possible D gene (5 bases). Germline CDR1 and CDR2: SEHNR and FQNEAQ (reference sequence). The CDR3 contains 12 residues. The CDR3 DNA is TGTTCCAGCAGCTTGGGGGAGGGTGAAGCTTTCTTT. As protein: CSSSLGEGEAFF.

J is TRBJ1-4 and V is TRBV5-1; no definite D call. V lost 4 bases, J lost 0 bases, and 7 bases lay in between. The CDR3 has 14 residues. In germline, CDR1 is SGHRS, CDR2 YFSETQ. CDR3 nucleotide sequence: TGCGCCAGCAGCGAATCGGCAACTAATGAAAAACTGTTTTTT. Translated, it gives CASSESATNEKLFF.

The chain employs TRBV9 and TRBJ2-7; unclear D gene. The V gene lost 3 bases and the J gene lost 1 base, with 8 bases spanning the gap. This CDR3 spans 13 amino acids. Germline V gives CDR1 SGDLS, CDR2 YYNGEE. Written as DNA, the CDR3 is TGTGCCAGCAGCGCCTTTTCGTCCTACGAGCAGTACTTC. Protein product: CASSAFSSYEQYF.

In this sample, this clone turned up a few times. The chain employs TRBV28 and TRBJ1-1; 7 bases map to TRBD1. CDR1 and CDR2 from the germline V gene are MDHEN and SYDVKM. CDR3 length: 14 residues. After removal of 6 bases from V and 2 bases from J, the junction contained 6 bases not matched to a gene. CDR3 coding DNA: TGTGCCAGCAGGTGGACAGGAAGCAACACTGAAGCTTTCTTT. This translates into CASRWTGSNTEAFF.

This sequence joins TRBV27 and TRBJ2-1; 8 bases agree with TRBD2. Germline trimming cut 2 bases from V and 6 bases from J; bases unmatched to any gene: 6. Germline V gene data show CDR1 as MNHEY and CDR2 as SMNVEV (reference sequence). CDR3 length: 15 residues. This CDR3 reads CASSLEAGVINEQFF. CDR3 DNA sequence: TGTGCCAGCAGTTTAGAAGCGGGGGTTATCAATGAGCAGTTCTTC.

The V and J genes are TRBV30 and TRBJ2-2; 9 nucleotides line up with TRBD2. This CDR3 comprises 15 residues. V trimming: 0 bases; J trimming: 4 bases; junction bases outside the gene matches: 3. Per the germline V gene, CDR1 is GTSNPN and CDR2 is SVGIG (reference sequence). CDR3 region: CAWSVASGTTGELFF. CDR3 sequence (DNA): TGTGCCTGGAGTGTAGCTAGCGGGACCACCGGGGAGCTGTTTTTT.